This T cell receptor beta chain was recovered during a study of early T cells in non-severe SARS-CoV-2 infection. This clonotype was counted at least ten times. TCRdb independently ran MiXCR on the 5' RACE reads; one entry per CDR3 protein. The data contain around 64,000 distinct CDR3 sequences, around 12% of them singletons. The ends lost 0 bases at V and 9 bases at J; junction bases unmatched: 0. Germline-derived CDR1 and CDR2 are PRHDT and FYEKMQ (reference sequence). The CDR3 is 13 amino acids. This sequence joins TRBV13 and TRBJ2-1, with 9 bases aligning to TRBD2. Sequencing was performed on whole blood, taken at baseline. The sequence was obtained from an adult who was a healthcare worker with PCR-confirmed SARS-CoV-2 infection or an uninfected control (not recorded which). For the CDR3, the DNA is TGTGCCAGCAGCTTAGGACTAGCGGGTGAGCAGTTCTTC. This encodes CASSLGLAGEQFF.